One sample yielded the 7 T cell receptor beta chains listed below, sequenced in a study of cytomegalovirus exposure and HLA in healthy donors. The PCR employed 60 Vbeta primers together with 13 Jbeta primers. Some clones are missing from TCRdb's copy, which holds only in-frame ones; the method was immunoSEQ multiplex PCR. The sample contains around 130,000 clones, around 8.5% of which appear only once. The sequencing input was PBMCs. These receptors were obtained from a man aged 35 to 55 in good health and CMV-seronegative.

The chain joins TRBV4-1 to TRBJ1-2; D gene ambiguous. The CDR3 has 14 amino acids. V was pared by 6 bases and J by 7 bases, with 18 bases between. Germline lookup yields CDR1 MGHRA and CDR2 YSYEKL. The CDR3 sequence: CASSQSVVAGGYTF. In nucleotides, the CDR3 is TGCGCCAGCAGTCAATCGGTAGTTGCGGGTGGCTACACCTTC.

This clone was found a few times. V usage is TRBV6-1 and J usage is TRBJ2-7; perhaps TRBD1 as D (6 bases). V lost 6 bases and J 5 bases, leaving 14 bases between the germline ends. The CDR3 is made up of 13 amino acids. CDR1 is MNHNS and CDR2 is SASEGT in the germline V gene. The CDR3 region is CASRAGESNEQYF. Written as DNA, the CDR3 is TGTGCCAGCAGGGCAGGGGAGAGCAACGAGCAGTACTTC.

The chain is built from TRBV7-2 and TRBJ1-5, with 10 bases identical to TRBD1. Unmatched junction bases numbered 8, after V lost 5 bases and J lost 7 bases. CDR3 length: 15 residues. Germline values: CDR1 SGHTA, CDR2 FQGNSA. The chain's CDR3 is CASSRDRGLRQPQHF. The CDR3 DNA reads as TGTGCCAGCAGCCGCGACAGGGGGCTGAGACAGCCCCAGCATTTT. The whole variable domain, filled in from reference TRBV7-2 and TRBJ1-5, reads GAGVSQSPSNKVTEKGKDVELRCDPISGHTALYWYRQSLGQGLEFLIYFQGNSAPDKSGLPSDRFSAERTGGSVSTLTIQRTQQEDSAVYLCASSRDRGLRQPQHFGDGTRLSIL.

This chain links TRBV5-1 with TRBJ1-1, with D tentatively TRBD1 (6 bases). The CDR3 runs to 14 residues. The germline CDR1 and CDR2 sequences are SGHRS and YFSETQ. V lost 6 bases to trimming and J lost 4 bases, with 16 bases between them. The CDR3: CASTWGGDFTEAFF. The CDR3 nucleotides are TGCGCCAGCACCTGGGGGGGCGATTTCACTGAAGCTTTCTTT.

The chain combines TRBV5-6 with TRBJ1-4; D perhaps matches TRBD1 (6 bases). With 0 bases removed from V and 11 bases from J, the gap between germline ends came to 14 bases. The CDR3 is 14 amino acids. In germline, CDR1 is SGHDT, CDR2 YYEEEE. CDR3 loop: CASSLEQGREKLFF. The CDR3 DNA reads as TGTGCCAGCAGCTTGGAACAGGGAAGGGAGAAACTGTTTTTT.

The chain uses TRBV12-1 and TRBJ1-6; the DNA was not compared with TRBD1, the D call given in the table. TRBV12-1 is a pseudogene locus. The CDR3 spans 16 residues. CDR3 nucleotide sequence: TGTGCCAGCAGCCTCCCCAGGGGGACTCATAATTCACCCCTCCACTTT. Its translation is CASSLPRGTHNSPLHF.

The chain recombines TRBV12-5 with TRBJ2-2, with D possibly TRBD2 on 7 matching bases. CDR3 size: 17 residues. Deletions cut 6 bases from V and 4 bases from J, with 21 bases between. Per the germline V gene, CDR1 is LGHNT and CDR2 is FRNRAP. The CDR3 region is CASGTTSGGGFTGELFF. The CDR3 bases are TGTGCTAGTGGAACAACCTCGGGGGGCGGTTTCACCGGGGAGCTGTTTTTT.